This is a list of T cell receptor beta chains from one sample in a study of cytomegalovirus exposure and HLA in healthy donors. The protocol was immunoSEQ multiplex PCR, while the TCRdb copy is restricted to in-frame clones and leaves out a portion. Of about 160,000 clones in the sample, roughly four fifths are singletons; the top ten hold roughly a tenth. The sample taken for sequencing was PBMCs. Source of these receptors: a man in his fifties in good health and CMV-seropositive. Each CDR3 is given with its conserved first and last residue. Fields, in order: J gene, clone size, V gene, D gene, CDR3 protein, CDR3 DNA. The D gene is left open where the match is weak. A row's size may be missing; if present it is once, few, many or a size class.

J gene: TRBJ1-5; clone size: once; V gene: TRBV5-5; D gene: TRBD1; CDR3 protein: CASSLGQALVGNQPQHF; CDR3 DNA: TGTGCCAGCAGCCTGGGACAGGCCTTAGTTGGAAATCAGCCCCAGCATTTT
J gene: TRBJ1-6; clone size: -; V gene: TRBV7-3; D gene: TRBD1; CDR3 protein: CASSLDRGLRSPLHF; CDR3 DNA: TGTGCCAGCAGCTTGGACAGGGGGCTGCGGTCACCCCTCCACTTT
J gene: TRBJ2-3; clone size: -; V gene: TRBV7-3; D gene: -; CDR3 protein: CASAEAGGDTQYF; CDR3 DNA: TGTGCCAGCGCCGAGGCAGGAGGAGATACGCAGTATTTT
J gene: TRBJ2-1; clone size: -; V gene: TRBV28; D gene: -; CDR3 protein: CASRGAYEQFF; CDR3 DNA: TGTGCCAGCCGGGGGGCGTATGAGCAGTTCTTC
J gene: TRBJ1-1; clone size: -; V gene: TRBV5-1; D gene: TRBD1; CDR3 protein: CASSLKGQVGVQAFF; CDR3 DNA: TGCGCCAGCAGCTTAAAGGGACAGGTAGGGGTCCAAGCTTTCTTT
J gene: TRBJ2-1; clone size: -; V gene: TRBV5-6; D gene: TRBD2; CDR3 protein: CASSSPRTSGTYNEQFF; CDR3 DNA: TGTGCCAGCAGCTCCCCCCGGACTAGCGGGACCTACAATGAGCAGTTCTTC
J gene: TRBJ2-5; clone size: -; V gene: TRBV5-1; D gene: TRBD2; CDR3 protein: CASSWDGGEETQYF; CDR3 DNA: TGCGCCAGCAGCTGGGATGGGGGGGAAGAGACCCAGTACTTC
J gene: TRBJ2-1; clone size: -; V gene: TRBV18; D gene: TRBD1; CDR3 protein: CASSPWTGGLDEQFF; CDR3 DNA: TGTGCCAGCTCACCATGGACAGGGGGTTTGGATGAGCAGTTCTTC
J gene: TRBJ2-5; clone size: -; V gene: TRBV7-6; D gene: TRBD2; CDR3 protein: CASSWTSGNQETQYF; CDR3 DNA: TGTGCCAGCAGCTGGACTAGCGGAAACCAAGAGACCCAGTACTTC
J gene: TRBJ2-1; clone size: -; V gene: TRBV5-6; D gene: TRBD1; CDR3 protein: CASSLPSGGNEQFF; CDR3 DNA: TGTGCCAGCAGCTTGCCCTCAGGGGGCAATGAGCAGTTCTTC
J gene: TRBJ2-5; clone size: -; V gene: TRBV10-3; D gene: -; CDR3 protein: CAISESTGFGETQYF; CDR3 DNA: TGTGCCATCAGTGAGTCGACCGGGTTCGGGGAGACCCAGTACTTC
J gene: TRBJ1-5; clone size: once; V gene: TRBV27; D gene: -; CDR3 protein: CASSLSAGINQPQHF; CDR3 DNA: TGTGCCAGCAGTTTATCGGCGGGGATCAATCAGCCCCAGCATTTT
J gene: TRBJ2-2; clone size: -; V gene: TRBV5-6; D gene: -; CDR3 protein: CASSLPVAGVNTGELFF; CDR3 DNA: TGTGCCAGCAGCTTGCCAGTTGCCGGGGTGAACACCGGGGAGCTGTTTTTT
J gene: TRBJ2-2; clone size: -; V gene: TRBV6-5; D gene: -; CDR3 protein: CAVRGAYTGELFF; CDR3 DNA: TGTGCCGTACGGGGGGCGTACACCGGGGAGCTGTTTTTT
J gene: TRBJ1-4; clone size: -; V gene: TRBV7-9; D gene: -; CDR3 protein: CASSLARGLSGEKLFF; CDR3 DNA: TGTGCCAGCAGCTTAGCGCGGGGACTTAGTGGTGAAAAACTGTTTTTT
J gene: TRBJ2-2; clone size: few; V gene: TRBV10-3; D gene: -; CDR3 protein: CAISLGGGELFF; CDR3 DNA: TGTGCCATCAGCCTAGGCGGCGGGGAGCTGTTTTTT
J gene: TRBJ1-1; clone size: -; V gene: TRBV28; D gene: -; CDR3 protein: CASRGGAGTEAFF; CDR3 DNA: TGTGCCAGCAGGGGAGGAGCAGGGACTGAAGCTTTCTTT
J gene: TRBJ2-3; clone size: -; V gene: TRBV30; D gene: -; CDR3 protein: CAWSGQPLSTDTQYF; CDR3 DNA: TGTGCCTGGAGTGGACAACCCTTGAGCACAGATACGCAGTATTTT
J gene: TRBJ2-1; clone size: -; V gene: TRBV27; D gene: -; CDR3 protein: CASSFASQGTSSEQFF; CDR3 DNA: TGTGCCAGCAGTTTCGCCTCCCAAGGGACTTCCAGCGAGCAGTTCTTC
J gene: TRBJ2-3; clone size: -; V gene: TRBV4-1; D gene: TRBD2; CDR3 protein: CASSQGEGSGTDTQYF; CDR3 DNA: TGCGCCAGCAGCCAAGGGGAGGGGTCTGGGACAGATACGCAGTATTTT
J gene: TRBJ1-6; clone size: -; V gene: TRBV28; D gene: -; CDR3 protein: CASSRTDGSPLHF; CDR3 DNA: TGTGCCAGCAGTAGGACAGATGGTTCACCCCTCCACTTT
J gene: TRBJ2-5; clone size: -; V gene: TRBV15; D gene: -; CDR3 protein: CATSREGPIGGQETQYF; CDR3 DNA: TGTGCCACCAGCAGGGAAGGGCCAATAGGAGGGCAAGAGACCCAGTACTTC
J gene: TRBJ2-5; clone size: -; V gene: TRBV28; D gene: -; CDR3 protein: CASIKLIDRGLGETQYF; CDR3 DNA: TGTGCCAGCATCAAGTTGATTGATCGGGGGTTGGGCGAGACCCAGTACTTC
J gene: TRBJ2-7; clone size: -; V gene: TRBV19; D gene: -; CDR3 protein: CASSIVGASYEQYF; CDR3 DNA: TGTGCCAGTAGTATTGTGGGGGCCTCCTACGAGCAGTACTTC
J gene: TRBJ2-7; clone size: -; V gene: TRBV28; D gene: -; CDR3 protein: CATSGEGLYEQYF; CDR3 DNA: TGTGCCACTTCAGGGGAGGGCCTGTACGAGCAGTACTTC
J gene: TRBJ2-7; clone size: -; V gene: TRBV7-2; D gene: TRBD2; CDR3 protein: CASRSPGGLAGAYEQYF; CDR3 DNA: TGTGCCAGCAGGTCCCCAGGCGGTCTAGCGGGAGCCTACGAGCAGTACTTC
J gene: TRBJ2-3; clone size: -; V gene: TRBV6-1; D gene: TRBD1; CDR3 protein: CATQDRGIVDTQYF; CDR3 DNA: TGTGCCACGCAGGACAGGGGAATAGTAGATACGCAGTATTTT
J gene: TRBJ1-2; clone size: few; V gene: TRBV6-5; D gene: -; CDR3 protein: CASSADASRGYTF; CDR3 DNA: TGTGCCAGCAGTGCCGATGCGAGCCGTGGCTACACCTTC
J gene: TRBJ1-2; clone size: -; V gene: TRBV7-2; D gene: TRBD1; CDR3 protein: CASSPRRATGGPHGYTF; CDR3 DNA: TGTGCCAGCAGCCCGAGAAGGGCCACAGGGGGCCCACATGGCTACACCTTC
J gene: TRBJ1-2; clone size: -; V gene: TRBV28; D gene: -; CDR3 protein: CASSFGQDNYGYTF; CDR3 DNA: TGTGCCAGCAGTTTTGGGCAAGATAACTATGGCTACACCTTC
J gene: TRBJ1-1; clone size: -; V gene: TRBV10-3; D gene: -; CDR3 protein: CAISESGEGRKNTEAFF; CDR3 DNA: TGTGCCATCAGTGAGTCGGGAGAAGGGAGGAAGAACACTGAAGCTTTCTTT
J gene: TRBJ2-3; clone size: -; V gene: TRBV4-3; D gene: -; CDR3 protein: CASSQEVTDTDTQYF; CDR3 DNA: TGCGCCAGCAGCCAAGAAGTCACAGATACAGATACGCAGTATTTT
J gene: TRBJ2-3; clone size: -; V gene: TRBV5-1; D gene: -; CDR3 protein: CASSFDRTTDTQYF; CDR3 DNA: TGCGCCAGCAGCTTTGACAGGACCACAGATACGCAGTATTTT
J gene: TRBJ2-1; clone size: -; V gene: TRBV28; D gene: TRBD2; CDR3 protein: CASTRTRNNEQFF; CDR3 DNA: TGTGCCAGCACAAGGACTAGGAACAATGAGCAGTTCTTC
J gene: TRBJ2-3; clone size: -; V gene: TRBV9; D gene: -; CDR3 protein: CASSVAGLASRPADTQYF; CDR3 DNA: TGTGCCAGCAGCGTAGCTGGGCTAGCTTCACGCCCGGCAGATACGCAGTATTTT
J gene: TRBJ2-7; clone size: few; V gene: TRBV15; D gene: -; CDR3 protein: CATSRDRALSYEQYF; CDR3 DNA: TGTGCCACCAGCAGAGACAGGGCCCTCTCCTACGAGCAGTACTTC
J gene: TRBJ1-5; clone size: -; V gene: TRBV28; D gene: -; CDR3 protein: CASSLYASNQPQHF; CDR3 DNA: TGTGCCAGCAGTCTCTATGCAAGCAATCAGCCCCAGCATTTT
J gene: TRBJ1-2; clone size: -; V gene: TRBV28; D gene: -; CDR3 protein: CASSLTGNNYGYTF; CDR3 DNA: TGTGCCAGCAGTTTAACAGGGAACAACTATGGCTACACCTTC
J gene: TRBJ2-3; clone size: -; V gene: TRBV18; D gene: -; CDR3 protein: CASSHTQRTSTDTQYF; CDR3 DNA: TGTGCCAGCTCACACACCCAGAGGACAAGCACAGATACGCAGTATTTT
J gene: TRBJ2-3; clone size: -; V gene: TRBV5-6; D gene: -; CDR3 protein: CASSLLFVRSTDTQYF; CDR3 DNA: TGTGCCAGCAGCTTGCTCTTTGTCCGGAGCACAGATACGCAGTATTTT
J gene: TRBJ2-2; clone size: once; V gene: TRBV5-1; D gene: -; CDR3 protein: CASSLVVVGGDTGELFF; CDR3 DNA: TGCGCCAGCAGCTTGGTCGTCGTTGGAGGGGACACCGGGGAGCTGTTTTTT
J gene: TRBJ1-1; clone size: few; V gene: TRBV6-5; D gene: TRBD1; CDR3 protein: CASSYSGQMNTEAFF; CDR3 DNA: TGTGCCAGCAGTTACTCGGGACAGATGAACACTGAAGCTTTCTTT
J gene: TRBJ1-3; clone size: -; V gene: TRBV15; D gene: -; CDR3 protein: CATSRDGRGPGNTIYF; CDR3 DNA: TGTGCCACCAGCAGAGATGGAAGGGGCCCAGGAAACACCATATATTTT
J gene: TRBJ2-5; clone size: -; V gene: TRBV7-9; D gene: -; CDR3 protein: CASSAVQETQYF; CDR3 DNA: TGTGCCAGCAGCGCGGTCCAAGAGACCCAGTACTTC
J gene: TRBJ2-1; clone size: -; V gene: TRBV28; D gene: -; CDR3 protein: CASSLSLVAGPNEQFF; CDR3 DNA: TGTGCCAGCAGTTTATCTTTAGTGGCGGGGCCCAATGAGCAGTTCTTC
J gene: TRBJ1-1; clone size: once; V gene: TRBV6-5; D gene: -; CDR3 protein: CASSYSRTVTEAFF; CDR3 DNA: TGTGCCAGCAGTTACTCGAGGACAGTCACTGAAGCTTTCTTT
J gene: TRBJ2-3; clone size: few; V gene: TRBV5-1; D gene: TRBD2; CDR3 protein: CASSRREASTDTQYF; CDR3 DNA: TGCGCCAGCAGCCGGCGGGAGGCTAGCACAGATACGCAGTATTTT
J gene: TRBJ1-6; clone size: few; V gene: TRBV4-3; D gene: TRBD1; CDR3 protein: CASSQDMSGQGYSPLHF; CDR3 DNA: TGCGCCAGCAGCCAAGATATGTCAGGACAGGGATATTCACCCCTCCACTTT